This T cell receptor (beta chain) was captured in a study of human T cells and chemical hapten exposure. General study results and limits: As the donors had alopecia, their immune response may differ from healthy people's. DPC sensitization did not alter TCRs above 1 in 1000 frequency. Significantly greater numbers of large CDR3 similarity clusters came from expanded TCRs than from controls.

The library tagged each cDNA molecule with unique molecular identifiers. TCRdb itself ran the RACE reads through MiXCR, one entry per CDR3 protein. The data show 70,000 to 90,000 distinct CDR3 sequences, 11% seen once. The CDR3 totals 13 residues. CDR1 is MNHEY, CDR2 SVGEGT, per germline. The table lists this clonotype with a few counts. Its antigen is not identified. An end of the junction differs from the germline gene, which may be a read error. Time point here: patch test 3, about 24 weeks after DPC sensitization. Treatment meaning: therapeutic diphenylcyclopropenone sensitization with weekly scalp DPC.

The receptor was isolated from a woman between 45 and 60 years old with alopecia areata. Some clones in this sample may be carry-over from other donors' samples. This specimen consisted of whole blood, obtained in connection with sensitization to the hapten diphenylcyclopropenone (DPC). V and J are TRBV6-2 or TRBV6-3 and TRBJ2-7; D may be TRBD1 (6 bases). CDR3 protein: CVSRGRSSYEQYF. In nucleotides, the CDR3 is TGTGTCAGCAGGGGACGGAGCTCCTACGAGCAGTACTTC.